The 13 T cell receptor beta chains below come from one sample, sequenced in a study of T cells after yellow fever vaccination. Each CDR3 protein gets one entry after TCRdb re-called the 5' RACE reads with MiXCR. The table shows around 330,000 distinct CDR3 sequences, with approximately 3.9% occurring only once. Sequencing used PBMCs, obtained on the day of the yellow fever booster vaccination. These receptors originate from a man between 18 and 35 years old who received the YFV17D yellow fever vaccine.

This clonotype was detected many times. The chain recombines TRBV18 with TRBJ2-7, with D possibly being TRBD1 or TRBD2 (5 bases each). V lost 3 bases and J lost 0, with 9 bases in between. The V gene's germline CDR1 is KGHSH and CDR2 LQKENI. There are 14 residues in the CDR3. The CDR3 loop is CASSPPGSSYEQYF. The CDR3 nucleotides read TGTGCCAGCTCACCCCCAGGGAGCTCCTACGAGCAGTACTTC.

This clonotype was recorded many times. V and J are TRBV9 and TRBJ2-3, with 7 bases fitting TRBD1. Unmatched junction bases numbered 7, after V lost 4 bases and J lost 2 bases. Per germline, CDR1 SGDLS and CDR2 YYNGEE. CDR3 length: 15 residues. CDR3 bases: TGTGCCAGCAGCTTCTCCGGGACAGACACAGATACGCAGTATTTT. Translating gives CASSFSGTDTDTQYF.

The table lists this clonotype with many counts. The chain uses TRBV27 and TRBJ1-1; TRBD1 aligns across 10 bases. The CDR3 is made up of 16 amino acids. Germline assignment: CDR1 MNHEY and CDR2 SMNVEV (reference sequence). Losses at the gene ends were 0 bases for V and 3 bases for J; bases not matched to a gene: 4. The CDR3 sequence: CASSLSPTGGYTEAFF. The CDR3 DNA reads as TGTGCCAGCAGTTTATCCCCGACAGGGGGCTACACTGAAGCTTTCTTT.

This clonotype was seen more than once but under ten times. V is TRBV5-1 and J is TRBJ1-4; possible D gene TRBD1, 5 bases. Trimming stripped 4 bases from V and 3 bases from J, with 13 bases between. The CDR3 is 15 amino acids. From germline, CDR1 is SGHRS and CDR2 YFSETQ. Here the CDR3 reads CASSTQGVPNEKLFF. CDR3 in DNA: TGCGCCAGCAGCACCCAAGGGGTTCCTAATGAAAAACTGTTTTTT.

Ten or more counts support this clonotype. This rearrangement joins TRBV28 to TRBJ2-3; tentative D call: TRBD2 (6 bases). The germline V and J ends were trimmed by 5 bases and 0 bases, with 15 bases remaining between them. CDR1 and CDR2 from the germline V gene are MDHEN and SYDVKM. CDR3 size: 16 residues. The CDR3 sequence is CASSDWDSSSTDTQYF. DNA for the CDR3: TGTGCCAGCAGTGATTGGGACTCATCTAGCACAGATACGCAGTATTTT.

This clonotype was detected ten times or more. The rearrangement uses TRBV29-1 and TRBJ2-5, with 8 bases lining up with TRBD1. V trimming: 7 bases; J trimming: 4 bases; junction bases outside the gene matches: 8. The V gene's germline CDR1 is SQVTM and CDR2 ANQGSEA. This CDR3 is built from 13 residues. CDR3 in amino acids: CSAPPGTGETQYF. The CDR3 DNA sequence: TGCAGCGCTCCCCCCGGGACAGGAGAGACCCAGTACTTC. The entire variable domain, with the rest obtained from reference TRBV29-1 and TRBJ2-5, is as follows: SAVISQKPSRDICQRGTSLTIQCQVDSQVTMMFWYRQQPGQSLTLIATANQGSEATYESGFVIDKFPISRPNLTFSTLTVSNMSPEDSSIYLCSAPPGTGETQYFGPGTRLLVL.

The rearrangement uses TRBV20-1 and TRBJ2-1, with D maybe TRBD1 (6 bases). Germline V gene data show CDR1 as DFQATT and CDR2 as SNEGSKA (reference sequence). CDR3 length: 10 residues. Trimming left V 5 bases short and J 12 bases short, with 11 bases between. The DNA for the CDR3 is TGCAGTGCTGGGGGCTTGGGGCAGTTCTTC. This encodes CSAGGLGQFF.

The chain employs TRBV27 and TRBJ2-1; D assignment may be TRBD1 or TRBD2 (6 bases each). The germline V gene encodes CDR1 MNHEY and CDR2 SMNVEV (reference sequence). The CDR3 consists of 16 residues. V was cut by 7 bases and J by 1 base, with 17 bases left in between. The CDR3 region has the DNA TGTGCCAGCAACCCGGTTTTAGGGGGGTCCTACAATGAGCAGTTCTTC. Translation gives CASNPVLGGSYNEQFF.

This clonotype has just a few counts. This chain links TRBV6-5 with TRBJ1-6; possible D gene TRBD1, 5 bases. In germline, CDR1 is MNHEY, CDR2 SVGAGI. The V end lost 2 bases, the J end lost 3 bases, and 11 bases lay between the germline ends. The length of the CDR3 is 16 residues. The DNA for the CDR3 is TGTGCCAGCAGTTACCGCCAGGGTATCTATAATTCACCCCTCCACTTT. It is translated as CASSYRQGIYNSPLHF.

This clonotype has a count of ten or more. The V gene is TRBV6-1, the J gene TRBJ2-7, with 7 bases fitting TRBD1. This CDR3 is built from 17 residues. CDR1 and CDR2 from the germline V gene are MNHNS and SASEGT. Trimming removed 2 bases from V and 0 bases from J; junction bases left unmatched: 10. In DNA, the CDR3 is TGTGCCAGCAGTGAATTTACCGGGACAGTGAGCTCCTACGAGCAGTACTTC. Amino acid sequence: CASSEFTGTVSSYEQYF.

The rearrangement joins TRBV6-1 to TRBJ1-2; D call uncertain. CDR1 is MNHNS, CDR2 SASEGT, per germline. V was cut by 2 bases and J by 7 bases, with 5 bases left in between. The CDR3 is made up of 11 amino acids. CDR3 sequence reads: CASSEWGGYTF. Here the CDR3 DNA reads TGTGCCAGCAGTGAATGGGGTGGCTACACCTTC.

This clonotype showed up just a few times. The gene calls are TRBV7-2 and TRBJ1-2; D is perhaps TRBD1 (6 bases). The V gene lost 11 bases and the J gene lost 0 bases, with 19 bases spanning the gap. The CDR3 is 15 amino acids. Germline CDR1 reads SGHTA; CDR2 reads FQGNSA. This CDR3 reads CASSPGHPSNYGYTF. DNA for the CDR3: TGTGCCTCGAGCCCGGGACATCCATCTAACTATGGCTACACCTTC. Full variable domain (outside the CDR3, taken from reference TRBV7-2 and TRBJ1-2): GAGVSQSPSNKVTEKGKDVELRCDPISGHTALYWYRQSLGQGLEFLIYFQGNSAPDKSGLPSDRFSAERTGGSVSTLTIQRTQQEDSAVYLCASSPGHPSNYGYTFGSGTRLTVV.

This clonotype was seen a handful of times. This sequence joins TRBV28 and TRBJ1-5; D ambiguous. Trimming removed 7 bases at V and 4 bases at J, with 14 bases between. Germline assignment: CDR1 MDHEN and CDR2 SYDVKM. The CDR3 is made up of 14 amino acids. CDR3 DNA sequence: TGTGCCAGCAATCCGACATGGGAGAATCAGCCCCAGCATTTT. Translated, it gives CASNPTWENQPQHF.